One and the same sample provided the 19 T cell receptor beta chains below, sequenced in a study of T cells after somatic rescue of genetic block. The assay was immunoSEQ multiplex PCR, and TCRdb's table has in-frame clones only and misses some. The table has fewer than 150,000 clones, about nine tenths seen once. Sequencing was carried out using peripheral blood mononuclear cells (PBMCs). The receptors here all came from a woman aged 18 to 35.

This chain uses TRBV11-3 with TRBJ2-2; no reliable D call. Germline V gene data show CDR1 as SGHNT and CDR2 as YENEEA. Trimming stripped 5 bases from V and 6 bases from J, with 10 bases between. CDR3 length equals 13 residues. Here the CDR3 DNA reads TGTGCCAGCAGCCCGTGGGCGGCCGGGGAGCTGTTTTTT. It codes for CASSPWAAGELFF.

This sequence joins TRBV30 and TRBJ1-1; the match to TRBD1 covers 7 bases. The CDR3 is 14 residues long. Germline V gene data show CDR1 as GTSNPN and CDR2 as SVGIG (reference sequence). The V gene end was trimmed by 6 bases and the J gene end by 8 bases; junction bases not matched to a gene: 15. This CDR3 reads CACPRSWDSKEAFF. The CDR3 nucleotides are TGTGCCTGTCCCCGATCTTGGGACAGTAAAGAAGCTTTCTTT.

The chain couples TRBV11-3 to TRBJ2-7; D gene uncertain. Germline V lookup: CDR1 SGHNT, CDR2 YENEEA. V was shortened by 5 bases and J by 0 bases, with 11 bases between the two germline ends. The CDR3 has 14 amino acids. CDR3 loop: CASSRRIDSYEQYF. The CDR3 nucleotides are TGTGCCAGCAGCCGAAGGATTGACTCCTACGAGCAGTACTTC.

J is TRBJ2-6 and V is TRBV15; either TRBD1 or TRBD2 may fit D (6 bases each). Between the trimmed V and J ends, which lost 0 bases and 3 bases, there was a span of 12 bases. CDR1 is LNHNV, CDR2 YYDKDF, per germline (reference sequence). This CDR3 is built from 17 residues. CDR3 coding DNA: TGTGCCACCAGCAGAGACCAGGGGAGGTTTGGGGCCAACGTCCTGACTTTC. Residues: CATSRDQGRFGANVLTF.

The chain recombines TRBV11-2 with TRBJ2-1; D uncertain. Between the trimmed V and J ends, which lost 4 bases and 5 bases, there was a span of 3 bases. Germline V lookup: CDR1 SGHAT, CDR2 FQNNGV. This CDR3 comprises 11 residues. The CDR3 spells CASSYNNEQFF. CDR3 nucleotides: TGTGCCAGCAGCTACAACAATGAGCAGTTCTTC.

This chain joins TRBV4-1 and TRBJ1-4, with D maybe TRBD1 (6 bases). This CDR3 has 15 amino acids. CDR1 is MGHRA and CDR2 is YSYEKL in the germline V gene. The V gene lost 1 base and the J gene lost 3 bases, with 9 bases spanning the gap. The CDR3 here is CASSQAQGPNEKLFF. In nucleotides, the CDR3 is TGCGCCAGCAGCCAAGCACAGGGACCTAATGAAAAACTGTTTTTT.

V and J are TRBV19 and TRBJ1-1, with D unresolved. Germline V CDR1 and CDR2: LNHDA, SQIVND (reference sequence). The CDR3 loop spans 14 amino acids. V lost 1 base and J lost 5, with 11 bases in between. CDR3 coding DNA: TGTGCCAGTAGTATAGGACCCCCGAGGACTGAAGCTTTCTTT. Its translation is CASSIGPPRTEAFF.

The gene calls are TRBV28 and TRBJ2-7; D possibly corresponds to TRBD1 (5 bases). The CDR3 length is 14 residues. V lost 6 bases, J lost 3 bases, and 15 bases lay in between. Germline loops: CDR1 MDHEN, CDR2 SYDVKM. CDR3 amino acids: CASRLTEDVYEQYF. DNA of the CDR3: TGTGCCAGCAGGCTGACAGAAGATGTCTACGAGCAGTACTTC.

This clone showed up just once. Here the CDR3 reads CASTQSGAKNIQYF. CDR3 DNA: TGTGCCAGCACCCAATCAGGAGCCAAAAACATTCAGTACTTC. The chain recombines TRBV5-5 with TRBJ2-4, with D unclear. V dropped 6 bases and J dropped 0 bases, with 10 bases sitting between them. Per germline, CDR1 SGHKS and CDR2 YYEKEE (reference sequence). The CDR3 length is 14 residues.

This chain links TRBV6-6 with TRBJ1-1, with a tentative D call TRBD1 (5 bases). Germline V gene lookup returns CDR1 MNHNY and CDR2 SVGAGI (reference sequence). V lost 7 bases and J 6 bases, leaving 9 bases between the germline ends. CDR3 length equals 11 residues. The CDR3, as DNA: TGTGCCAGCATACCGGGGCCTGAAGCTTTCTTT. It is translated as CASIPGPEAFF.

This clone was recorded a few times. The CDR3 loop is CASRELSSGANVLTF. The CDR3 nucleotides read TGTGCCAGCAGGGAACTGAGTTCTGGGGCCAACGTCCTGACTTTC. The V and J genes are TRBV6-5 and TRBJ2-6; no reliable D call. CDR3 length: 15 residues. CDR1 is MNHEY and CDR2 is SVGAGI in the germline V gene. The V and J ends lost 6 bases and 1 base respectively, with 10 bases between them.

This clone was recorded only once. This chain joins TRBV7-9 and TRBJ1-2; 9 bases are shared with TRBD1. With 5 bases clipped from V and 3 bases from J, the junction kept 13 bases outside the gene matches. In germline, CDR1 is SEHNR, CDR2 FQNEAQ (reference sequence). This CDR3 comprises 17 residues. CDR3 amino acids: CASSRRRTGAPDYGYTF. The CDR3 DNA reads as TGTGCCAGCAGCCGCAGACGGACAGGGGCTCCCGACTATGGCTACACCTTC.

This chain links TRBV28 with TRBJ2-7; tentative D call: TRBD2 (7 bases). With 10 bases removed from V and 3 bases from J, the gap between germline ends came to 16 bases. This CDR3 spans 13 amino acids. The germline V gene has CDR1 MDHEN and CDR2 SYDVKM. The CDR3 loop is CAIAIGGGYEQYF. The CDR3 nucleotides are TGTGCCATCGCCATAGGGGGGGGCTACGAGCAGTACTTC.

CDR3 DNA sequence: TGTGCCAGCAGTCGCGGACAGGGGGCTAACGAGCAGTACTTC. This codes for CASSRGQGANEQYF. This chain uses TRBV6-5 with TRBJ2-7; 11 bases match TRBD1. Germline V gene data show CDR1 as MNHEY and CDR2 as SVGAGI. Losses at the gene ends were 5 bases for V and 5 bases for J; bases not matched to a gene: 5. The CDR3 consists of 14 residues.

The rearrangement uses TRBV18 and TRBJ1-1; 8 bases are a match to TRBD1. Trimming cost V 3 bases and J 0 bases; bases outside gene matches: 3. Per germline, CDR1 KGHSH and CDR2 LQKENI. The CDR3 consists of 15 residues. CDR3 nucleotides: TGTGCCAGCTCACCCGGGACAGGTATGAACACTGAAGCTTTCTTT. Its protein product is CASSPGTGMNTEAFF.

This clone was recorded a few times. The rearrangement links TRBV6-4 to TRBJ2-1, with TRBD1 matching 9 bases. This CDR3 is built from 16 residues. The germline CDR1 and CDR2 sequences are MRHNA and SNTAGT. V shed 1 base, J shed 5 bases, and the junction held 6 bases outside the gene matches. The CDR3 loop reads CASSDYTGTGHNEQFF. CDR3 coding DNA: TGTGCCAGCAGTGACTATACGGGGACAGGGCACAATGAGCAGTTCTTC.

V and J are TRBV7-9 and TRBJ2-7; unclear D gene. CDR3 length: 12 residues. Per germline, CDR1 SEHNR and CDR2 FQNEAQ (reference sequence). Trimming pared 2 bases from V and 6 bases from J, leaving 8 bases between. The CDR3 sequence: CASSLMGSEQYF. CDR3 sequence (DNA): TGTGCCAGCAGCTTAATGGGTTCCGAGCAGTACTTC.

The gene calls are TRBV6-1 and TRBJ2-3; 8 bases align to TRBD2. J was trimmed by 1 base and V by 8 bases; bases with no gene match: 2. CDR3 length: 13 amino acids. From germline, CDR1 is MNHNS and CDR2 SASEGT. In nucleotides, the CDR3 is TGTGCCAGCTGTAGCGGGGGCACAGATACGCAGTATTTT. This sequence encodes CASCSGGTDTQYF.

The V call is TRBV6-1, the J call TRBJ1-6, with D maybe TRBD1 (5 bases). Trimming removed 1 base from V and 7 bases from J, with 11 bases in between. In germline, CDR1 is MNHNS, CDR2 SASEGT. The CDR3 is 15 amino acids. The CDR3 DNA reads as TGTGCCAGCAGTGAAGTAGGGGAGGGGAATTCACCCCTCCACTTT. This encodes CASSEVGEGNSPLHF.